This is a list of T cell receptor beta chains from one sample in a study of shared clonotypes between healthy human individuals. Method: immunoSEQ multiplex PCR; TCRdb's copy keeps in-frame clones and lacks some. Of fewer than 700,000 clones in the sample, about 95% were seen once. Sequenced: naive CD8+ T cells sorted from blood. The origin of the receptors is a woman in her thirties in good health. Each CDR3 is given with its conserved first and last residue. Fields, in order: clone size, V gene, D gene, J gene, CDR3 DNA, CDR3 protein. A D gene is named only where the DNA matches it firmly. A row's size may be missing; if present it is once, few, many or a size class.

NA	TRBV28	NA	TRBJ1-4	TGTGCCAGCAGTGTCCAGGGTAATGAAAAACTGTTTTTT	CASSVQGNEKLFF
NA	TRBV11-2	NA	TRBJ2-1	TGTGCCAGCAGCTCTACCGGGCGCAGGGACAATGAGCAGTTCTTC	CASSSTGRRDNEQFF
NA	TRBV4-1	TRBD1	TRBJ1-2	TGCGCCAGCAGCCAAGGTCCCGGGACAGGGGACGGCTACACCTTC	CASSQGPGTGDGYTF
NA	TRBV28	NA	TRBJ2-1	TGTGCCAGCGGACTCGGAGCCGGGGATGAGCAGTTCTTC	CASGLGAGDEQFF
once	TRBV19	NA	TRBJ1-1	TGTGCCAGTAGTCAAGAAAAATACCAGGAACCGAACACTGAAGCTTTCTTT	CASSQEKYQEPNTEAFF
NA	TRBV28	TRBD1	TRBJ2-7	TGTGCCAGCACCCTGGACAGGGTCAACGAGCAGTACTTC	CASTLDRVNEQYF
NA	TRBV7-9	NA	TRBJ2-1	TGTGCCAGCAGCTTAGTAGATACGGCCTTTTCCAATGAGCAGTTCTTC	CASSLVDTAFSNEQFF
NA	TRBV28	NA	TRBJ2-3	TGTGCCAGCAGTTTATTCGGGGGGCCAGATACGCAGTATTTT	CASSLFGGPDTQYF
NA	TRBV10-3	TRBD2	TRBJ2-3	TGTGCCATCAGTGAGAAGACTAGCGGGAGTGGTGATACGCAGTATTTT	CAISEKTSGSGDTQYF
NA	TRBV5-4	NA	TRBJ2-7	TGTGCCAGCAGCCCCGCCGGGACCCCCTACGAGCAGTACTTC	CASSPAGTPYEQYF
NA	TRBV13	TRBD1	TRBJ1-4	TGTGCCAGCAGCTCCACCCCGGGACAGGGTGGTGAAAAACTGTTTTTT	CASSSTPGQGGEKLFF
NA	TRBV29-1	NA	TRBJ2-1	TGCAGCGTCAACGAAGTACGGGAGAAGTCCTACAATGAGCAGTTCTTC	CSVNEVREKSYNEQFF
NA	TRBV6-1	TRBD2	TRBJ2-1	TGTGCCAGCAGTGAGAGGACTAGCGGACTGAATGAGCAGTTCTTC	CASSERTSGLNEQFF
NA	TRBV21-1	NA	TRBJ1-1	TGTGCCAGCAGCACCCAGACAAACACTGAAGCTTTCTTT	CASSTQTNTEAFF
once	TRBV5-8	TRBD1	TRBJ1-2	TGTGCCAGCAGCCAGACAGGGGGCCGATACCAACCCTACACCTTC	CASSQTGGRYQPYTF
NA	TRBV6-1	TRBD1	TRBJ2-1	TGTGCCAGCAGTGAACTTCGGACAGGGTACAATGAGCAGTTCTTC	CASSELRTGYNEQFF
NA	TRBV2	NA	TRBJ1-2	TGTGCCAGCAGAAGTTATGACAGCGAAAATCTCTATGGCTACACCTTC	CASRSYDSENLYGYTF
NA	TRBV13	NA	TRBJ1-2	TGTGCCAGCAGCTTAGGGGCAGACCAGAGCTATGGCTACACCTTC	CASSLGADQSYGYTF
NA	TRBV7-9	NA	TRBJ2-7	TGTGCCAGCAGCTTAGCGGGCACGGCCTACGAGCAGTACTTC	CASSLAGTAYEQYF
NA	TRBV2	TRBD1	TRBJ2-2	TGTGCCAGCAGGGACAGGGGTTCTATCACCGGGGAGCTGTTTTTT	CASRDRGSITGELFF
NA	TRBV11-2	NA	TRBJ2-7	TGTGCCAGCAGCTACGTCAGCTACGAGCAGTACTTC	CASSYVSYEQYF
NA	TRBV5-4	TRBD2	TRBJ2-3	TGTGCCAGCACCTATCTAGCGGGAGTGGGAGATACGCAGTATTTT	CASTYLAGVGDTQYF
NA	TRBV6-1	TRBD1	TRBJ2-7	TGTGCCAGCAGTGAGTGGGTGAGAGACAGGGCGTTTTACGAGCAGTACTTC	CASSEWVRDRAFYEQYF
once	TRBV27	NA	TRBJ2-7	TGTGCCAGCAGTTTATCGCCAGCTACCTTCGACGAGCAGTACTTC	CASSLSPATFDEQYF
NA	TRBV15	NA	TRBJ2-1	TGTGCCACCAGCACAACAGGGCAAGGCGGGCAGTTCTTC	CATSTTGQGGQFF
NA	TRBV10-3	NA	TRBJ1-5	TGTGCCATCAGTGAGTCTGCCCGATATAGCAATCAGCCCCAGCATTTT	CAISESARYSNQPQHF
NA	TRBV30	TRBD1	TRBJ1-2	TGTGCCTGGAGTGACCCCCGGACAGGGACGGGTTATGGCTACACCTTC	CAWSDPRTGTGYGYTF
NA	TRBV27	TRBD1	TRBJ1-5	TGTGCCAGCAGTCCAGGGACAGGGCTTCAGCCCCAGCATTTT	CASSPGTGLQPQHF
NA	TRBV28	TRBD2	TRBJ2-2	TGTGCCAGCAGAAATAGCGGGAATAGCGCCGGGGAGCTGTTTTTT	CASRNSGNSAGELFF
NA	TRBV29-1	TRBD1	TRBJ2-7	TGCAGCGTGCGGACAGGGGGCGGCTACGAGCAGTACTTC	CSVRTGGGYEQYF
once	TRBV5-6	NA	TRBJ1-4	TGTGCCAGCAGCTCGGAAGGGTCGGCAGGGCTTAAAAAACTGTTTTTT	CASSSEGSAGLKKLFF
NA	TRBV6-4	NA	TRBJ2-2	TGTGCCAGCAGTGACTCGAGAGGAATAGACGGGGAGCTGTTTTTT	CASSDSRGIDGELFF
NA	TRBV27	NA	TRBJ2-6	TGTGCCAGCAGTGCGGACACCACTCTTGGGGCCAACGTCCTGACTTTC	CASSADTTLGANVLTF
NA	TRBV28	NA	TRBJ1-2	TGTGCCAGCAGTTTCCAGCCCTCTTATGGCTACACCTTC	CASSFQPSYGYTF
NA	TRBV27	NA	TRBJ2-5	TGTGCCAGCAGTCTGGCTGCCTGGGGAGAGACCCAGTACTTC	CASSLAAWGETQYF
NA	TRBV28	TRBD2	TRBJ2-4	TGTGCCAGCAGTTTATACGAAGTTGAAGCGGGGAACATTCAGTACTTC	CASSLYEVEAGNIQYF
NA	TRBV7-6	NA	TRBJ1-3	TGTGCCAGCAGCTCAGAGGGGACGCTTGTCTCTGGAAACACCATATATTTT	CASSSEGTLVSGNTIYF
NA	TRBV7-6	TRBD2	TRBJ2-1	TGTGCCAGCAGCTACTATAGCGGGAGTCGGGCTGAGCAGTTCTTC	CASSYYSGSRAEQFF
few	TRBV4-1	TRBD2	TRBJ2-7	TGCGCCAGCAGCCAAGGGGAGGCGGGAGACGCCTACGAGCAGTACTTC	CASSQGEAGDAYEQYF
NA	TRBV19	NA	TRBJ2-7	TGTGCCAGTAGTATGTCGAGGATGTTTAGGGTTTTC	CASSMSRMFRVF
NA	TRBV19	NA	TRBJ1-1	TGTGCCAGTAGTATATGGGGGTTCGGTGAAGCTTTCTTT	CASSIWGFGEAFF
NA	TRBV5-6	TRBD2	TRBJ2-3	TGTGCCAGCAGCATGGGACTAGCGATAAGGACAGATACGCAGTATTTT	CASSMGLAIRTDTQYF
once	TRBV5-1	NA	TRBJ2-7	TGCGCCAGCAGCTTGCCCTCGAACAGGGTCGACGAGCAGTACTTC	CASSLPSNRVDEQYF
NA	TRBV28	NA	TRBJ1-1	TGTGCCAGCAGTTTCTACAGGGCGAGTGAAGCTTTCTTT	CASSFYRASEAFF
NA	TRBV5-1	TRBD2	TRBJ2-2	TGCGCCAGCAGCCCGAGACTAGCGGGAGGTCCTTTTACCGGGGAGCTGTTTTTT	CASSPRLAGGPFTGELFF
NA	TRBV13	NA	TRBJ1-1	TGTGCCAGCAGTACCACAGAGAACACTGAAGCTTTCTTT	CASSTTENTEAFF